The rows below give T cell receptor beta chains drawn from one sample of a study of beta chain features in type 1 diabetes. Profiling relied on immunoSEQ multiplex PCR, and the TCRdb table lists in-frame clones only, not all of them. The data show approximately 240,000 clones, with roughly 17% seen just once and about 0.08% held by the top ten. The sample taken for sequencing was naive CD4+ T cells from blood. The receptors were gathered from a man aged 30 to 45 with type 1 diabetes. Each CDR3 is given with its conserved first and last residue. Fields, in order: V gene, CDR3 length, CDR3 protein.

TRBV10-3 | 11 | CAIGDNNGYTF
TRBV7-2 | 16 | CASSRGTQISYNEQFF
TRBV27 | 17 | CASSPPGSGGRAGEQFF
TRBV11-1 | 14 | CASTLGRLSYEQYF
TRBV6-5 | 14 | CASRLRRTSNEQFF
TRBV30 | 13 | CAWSAGLVETQYF
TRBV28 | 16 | CASSFGSWDRENIQYF
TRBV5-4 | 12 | CASSLALYGYTF
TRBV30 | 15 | CAWSVGLAGVNEQFF
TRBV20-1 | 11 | CSARPGDEQYF
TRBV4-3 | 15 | CASSQDAGGEYGYTF
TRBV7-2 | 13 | CASSPGPDYEQYF
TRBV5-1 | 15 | CASSLVGRGMETQYF
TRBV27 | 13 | CASRRTPGGTQYF
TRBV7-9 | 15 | CASSKAQGAYNEQFF
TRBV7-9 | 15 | CASSSWDREDYGYTF
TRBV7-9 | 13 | CASSPQGLNIQYF
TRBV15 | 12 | CATSYLAHEQYF
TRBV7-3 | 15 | CASSSGGRGTDTQYF
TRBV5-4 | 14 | CASSLRQGTDTQYF
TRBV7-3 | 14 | CASSSQGSGETQYF
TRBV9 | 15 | CASSVETSSTDTQYF
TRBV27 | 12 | CASSPLGEKLFF
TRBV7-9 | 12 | CASSWGLDIQYF
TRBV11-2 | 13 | CASSSQHYNEQFF
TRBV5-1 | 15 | CASSLGSLVTGELFF
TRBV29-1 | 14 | CSASIGQGEETQYF
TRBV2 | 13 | CASSGDFYNEQFF
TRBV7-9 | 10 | CASSLREQYF
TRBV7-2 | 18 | CASSLGWTSGSAEETQYF
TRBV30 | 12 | CAWTPGGDTQYF
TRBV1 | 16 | CTSSQGGSMGDGEQYF
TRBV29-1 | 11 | CSVAGTYEQYF
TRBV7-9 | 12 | CASSPPSGVAFF
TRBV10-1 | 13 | CASSPGTYYEQYF
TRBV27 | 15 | CASSLKRLGAETQYF
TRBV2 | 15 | CASSESLPSTDTQYF